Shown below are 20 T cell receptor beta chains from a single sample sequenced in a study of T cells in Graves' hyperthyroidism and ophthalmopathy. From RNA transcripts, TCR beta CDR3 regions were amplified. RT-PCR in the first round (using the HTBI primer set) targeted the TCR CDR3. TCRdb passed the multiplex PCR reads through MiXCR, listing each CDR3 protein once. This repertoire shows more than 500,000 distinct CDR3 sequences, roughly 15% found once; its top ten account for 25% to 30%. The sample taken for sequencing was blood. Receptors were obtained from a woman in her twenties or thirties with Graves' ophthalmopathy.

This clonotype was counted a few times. The CDR3: CSASPRLAGAGGYDEQFF. CDR3 DNA: TGCAGTGCTAGTCCGAGACTAGCGGGAGCTGGCGGATATGATGAGCAGTTCTTC. The J gene is TRBJ2-1, the V gene TRBV20-1; 12 bases match TRBD2. The CDR3 spans 18 residues. J was trimmed by 8 bases and V by 3 bases; bases with no gene match: 17. From germline, CDR1 is DFQATT and CDR2 SNEGSKA (reference sequence).

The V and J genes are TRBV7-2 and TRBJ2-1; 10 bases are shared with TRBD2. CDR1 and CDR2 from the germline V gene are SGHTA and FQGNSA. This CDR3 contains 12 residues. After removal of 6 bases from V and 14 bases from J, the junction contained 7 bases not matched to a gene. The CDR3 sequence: CASRSSGSDEFF. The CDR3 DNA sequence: TGTGCCAGCAGATCTAGCGGGAGTGACGAGTTCTTC.

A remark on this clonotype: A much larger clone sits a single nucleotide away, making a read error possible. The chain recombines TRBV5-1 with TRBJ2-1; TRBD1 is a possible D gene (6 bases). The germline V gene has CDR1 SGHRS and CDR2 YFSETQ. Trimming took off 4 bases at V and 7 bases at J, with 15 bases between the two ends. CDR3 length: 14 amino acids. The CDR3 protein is CASSTWGLGNEQFF. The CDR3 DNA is TGCGCCAGCAGCACCTGGGGGCTAGGGAATGAGCAGTTCTTC.

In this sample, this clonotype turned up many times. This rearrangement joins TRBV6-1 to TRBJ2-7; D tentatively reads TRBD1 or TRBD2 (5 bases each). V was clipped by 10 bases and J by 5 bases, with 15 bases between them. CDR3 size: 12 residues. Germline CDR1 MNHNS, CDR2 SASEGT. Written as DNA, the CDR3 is TGTGCCACCCCAGGGAGTGAGCACGAGCAGTACTTC. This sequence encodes CATPGSEHEQYF.

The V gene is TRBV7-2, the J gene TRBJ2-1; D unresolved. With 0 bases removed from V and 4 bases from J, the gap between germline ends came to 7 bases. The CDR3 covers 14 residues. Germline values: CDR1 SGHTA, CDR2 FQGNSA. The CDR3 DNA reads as TGTGCCAGCAGCTTAGCGGGGATGTACAATGAGCAGTTCTTC. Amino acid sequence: CASSLAGMYNEQFF. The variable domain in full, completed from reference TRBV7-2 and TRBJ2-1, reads GAGVSQSPSNKVTEKGKDVELRCDPISGHTALYWYRQSLGQGLEFLIYFQGNSAPDKSGLPSDRFSAERTGGSVSTLTIQRTQQEDSAVYLCASSLAGMYNEQFFGPGTRLTVL.

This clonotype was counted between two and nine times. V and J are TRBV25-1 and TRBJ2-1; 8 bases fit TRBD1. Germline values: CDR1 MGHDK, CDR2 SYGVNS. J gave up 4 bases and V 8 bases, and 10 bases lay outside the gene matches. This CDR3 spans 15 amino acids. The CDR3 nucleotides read TGTGCCAGCGAGCCTATCGGACAGGGATACAATGAGCAGTTCTTC. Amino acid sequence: CASEPIGQGYNEQFF.

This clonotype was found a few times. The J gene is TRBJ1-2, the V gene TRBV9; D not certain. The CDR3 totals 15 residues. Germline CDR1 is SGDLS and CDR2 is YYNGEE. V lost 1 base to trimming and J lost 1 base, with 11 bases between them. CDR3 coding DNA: TGTGCCAGCAGCGTAACCGTACAAAGTAACTATGGCTACACCTTC. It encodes CASSVTVQSNYGYTF.

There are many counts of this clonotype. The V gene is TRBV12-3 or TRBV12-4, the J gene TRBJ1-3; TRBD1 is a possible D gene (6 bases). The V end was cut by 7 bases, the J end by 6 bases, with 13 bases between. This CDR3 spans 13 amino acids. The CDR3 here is CASTGGRENTIYF. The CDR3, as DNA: TGTGCCAGCACCGGGGGGCGAGAAAACACCATATATTTT.

The CDR3 DNA is TGTGCCATCAGTGAGAAGGGGGGAGCCGGGGAGCTGTTTTTT. This codes for CAISEKGGAGELFF. The chain links TRBV10-3 to TRBJ2-2; either TRBD1 or TRBD2 may fit D (6 bases each). The CDR3 spans 14 residues. Germline V gene lookup returns CDR1 ENHRY and CDR2 SYGVKD. V was shortened by 2 bases and J by 6 bases, with 10 bases between the two germline ends.

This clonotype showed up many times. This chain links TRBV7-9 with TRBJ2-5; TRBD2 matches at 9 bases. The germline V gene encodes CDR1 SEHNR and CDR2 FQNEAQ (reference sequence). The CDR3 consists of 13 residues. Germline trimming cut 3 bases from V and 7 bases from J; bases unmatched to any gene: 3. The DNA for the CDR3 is TGTGCCAGCAGCTTCGCGGGAGGGCGGACCCAGTACTTC. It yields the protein CASSFAGGRTQYF.

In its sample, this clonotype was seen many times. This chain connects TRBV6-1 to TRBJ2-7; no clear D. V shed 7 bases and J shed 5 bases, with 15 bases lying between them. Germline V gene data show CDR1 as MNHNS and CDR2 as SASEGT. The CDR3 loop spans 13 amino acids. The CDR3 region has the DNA TGTGCCAGCACCGGACGCTCTTGGGACGAGCAGTACTTC. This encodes CASTGRSWDEQYF.

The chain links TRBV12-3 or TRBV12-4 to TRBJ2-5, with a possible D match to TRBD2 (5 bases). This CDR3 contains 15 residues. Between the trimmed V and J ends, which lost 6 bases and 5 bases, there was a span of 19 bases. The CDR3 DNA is TGTGCCAGCAGACCGACACAATTAAGAGGGGAGACCCAGTACTTC. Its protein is CASRPTQLRGETQYF.

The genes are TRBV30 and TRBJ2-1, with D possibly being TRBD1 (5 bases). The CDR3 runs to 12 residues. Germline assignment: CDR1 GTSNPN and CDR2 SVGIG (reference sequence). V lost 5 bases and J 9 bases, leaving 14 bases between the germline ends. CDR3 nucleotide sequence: TGTGCCTGGCACCCCCAGGGATTTGAGCAGTTCTTC. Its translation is CAWHPQGFEQFF. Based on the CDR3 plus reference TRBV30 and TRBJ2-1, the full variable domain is SQTIHQWPATLVQPVGSPLSLECTVEGTSNPNLYWYRQAAGRGLQLLFYSVGIGQISSEVPQNLSASRPQDRQFILSSKKLLLSDSGFYLCAWHPQGFEQFFGPGTRLTVL.

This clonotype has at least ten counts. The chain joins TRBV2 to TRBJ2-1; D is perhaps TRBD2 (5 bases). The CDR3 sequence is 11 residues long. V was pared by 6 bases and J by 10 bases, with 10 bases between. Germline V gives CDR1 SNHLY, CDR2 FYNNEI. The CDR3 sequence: CASRLVVEQFF. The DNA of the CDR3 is TGTGCCAGCAGACTAGTAGTAGAGCAGTTCTTC. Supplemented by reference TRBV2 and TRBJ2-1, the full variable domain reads EPEVTQTPSHQVTQMGQEVILRCVPISNHLYFYWYRQILGQKVEFLVSFYNNEISEKSEIFDDQFSVERPDGSNFTLKIRSTKLEDSAMYFCASRLVVEQFFGPGTRLTVL.

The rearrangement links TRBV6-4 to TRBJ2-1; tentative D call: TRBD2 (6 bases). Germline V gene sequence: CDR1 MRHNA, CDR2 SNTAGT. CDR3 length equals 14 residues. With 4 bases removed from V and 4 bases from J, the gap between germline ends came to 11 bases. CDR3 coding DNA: TGTGCCAGCAGTGCGGGAGCCGATTACAATGAGCAGTTCTTC. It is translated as CASSAGADYNEQFF.

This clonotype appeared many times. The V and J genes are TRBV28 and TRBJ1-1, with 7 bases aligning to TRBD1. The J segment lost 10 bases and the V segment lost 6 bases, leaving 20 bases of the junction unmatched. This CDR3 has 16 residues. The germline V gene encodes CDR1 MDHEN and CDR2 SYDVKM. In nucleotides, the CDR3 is TGTGCCAGCAGACCTTCCCCCGGGACAGACCTAACCAGAGCTTTCTTT. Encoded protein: CASRPSPGTDLTRAFF.

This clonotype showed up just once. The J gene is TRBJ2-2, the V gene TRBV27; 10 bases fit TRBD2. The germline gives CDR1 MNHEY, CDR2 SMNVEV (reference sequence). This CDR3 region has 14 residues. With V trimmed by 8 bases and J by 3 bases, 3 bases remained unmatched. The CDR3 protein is CASSSGSYTGELFF. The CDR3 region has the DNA TGTGCCAGCTCTAGCGGGAGTTACACCGGGGAGCTGTTTTTT.

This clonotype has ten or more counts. CDR3 DNA: TGTGCCACCAGCTGGGACACCGGGGAGCTGTTTTTT. Amino acids: CATSWDTGELFF. The V call is TRBV24-1, the J call TRBJ2-2; D gene ambiguous. Deletions cut 7 bases from V and 3 bases from J, with 5 bases between. Germline CDR1 and CDR2: KGHDR and SFDVKD. The CDR3 spans 12 residues.

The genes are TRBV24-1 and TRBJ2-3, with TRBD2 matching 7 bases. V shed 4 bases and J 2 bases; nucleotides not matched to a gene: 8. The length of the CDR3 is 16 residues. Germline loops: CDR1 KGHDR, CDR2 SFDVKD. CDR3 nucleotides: TGTGCCACCAGTGACTCAACTAGCGCGAACACAGATACGCAGTATTTT. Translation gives CATSDSTSANTDTQYF.

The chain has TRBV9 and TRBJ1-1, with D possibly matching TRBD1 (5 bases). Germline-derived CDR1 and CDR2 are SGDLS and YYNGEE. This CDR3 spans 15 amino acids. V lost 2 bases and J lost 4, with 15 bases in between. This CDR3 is CASSVRPGGGTEAFF. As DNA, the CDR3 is TGTGCCAGCAGCGTGAGGCCCGGGGGGGGCACTGAAGCTTTCTTT.